These 28 T cell receptor beta chains were sequenced from one sample in a study of cytomegalovirus exposure and HLA in healthy donors. This PCR relied on a set of 60 Vbeta primers and 13 Jbeta primers. Assay: immunoSEQ multiplex PCR; the TCRdb copy retains only in-frame clones and omits some. The data show some 150,000 clones, around four fifths seen once. Input material: PBMCs. The receptors shown here come from a female donor in good health and CMV-seronegative.

This chain links TRBV19 with TRBJ2-5, with TRBD2 identical over 9 bases. Germline V CDR1 and CDR2: LNHDA, SQIVND (reference sequence). V trimming: 5 bases; J trimming: 0 bases; junction bases outside the gene matches: 4. The CDR3 spans 15 residues. DNA of the CDR3: TGTGCCAGTAGTGGCCTAGCGGGGAACCAAGAGACCCAGTACTTC. Its protein is CASSGLAGNQETQYF. The full variable domain, its missing parts supplied by reference TRBV19 and TRBJ2-5, is DGGITQSPKYLFRKEGQNVTLSCEQNLNHDAMYWYRQDPGQGLRLIYYSQIVNDFQKGDIAEGYSVSREKKESFPLTVTSAQKNPTAFYLCASSGLAGNQETQYFGPGTRLLVL.

The chain recombines TRBV14 with TRBJ2-5, with 8 positions matching TRBD1. The CDR3 has 15 residues. V shed 4 bases, J shed 3 bases, and the junction held 7 bases outside the gene matches. The germline V gene has CDR1 SGHDN and CDR2 FVKESK. The CDR3 DNA reads as TGTGCCAGCAGCCCACAATACAGGGGGAAAGAGACCCAGTACTTC. Translating gives CASSPQYRGKETQYF. The whole variable domain, filled in from reference TRBV14 and TRBJ2-5, reads EAGVTQFPSHSVIEKGQTVTLRCDPISGHDNLYWYRRVMGKEIKFLLHFVKESKQDESGMPNNRFLAERTGGTYSTLKVQPAELEDSGVYFCASSPQYRGKETQYFGPGTRLLVL.

This chain links TRBV28 with TRBJ2-7; D is unclear. CDR1 and CDR2 from the germline V gene are MDHEN and SYDVKM. With 5 bases removed from V and 2 bases from J, the gap between germline ends came to 10 bases. The CDR3 has 13 residues. CDR3 residues: CASSLTQPYEQYF. In nucleotides, the CDR3 is TGTGCCAGCAGTCTAACACAGCCCTACGAGCAGTACTTC.

This clone was counted once. The chain recombines TRBV18 with TRBJ2-1, with D perhaps matching TRBD1 (5 bases). Germline lookup yields CDR1 KGHSH and CDR2 LQKENI. The CDR3 totals 17 residues. V lost 3 bases to trimming and J lost 0 bases, with 15 bases between them. The CDR3 loop reads CASSPTQVVSSYNEQFF. CDR3 coding DNA: TGTGCCAGCTCACCTACACAGGTCGTTAGCTCCTACAATGAGCAGTTCTTC.

This chain links TRBV30 with TRBJ2-4; possibly TRBD1 for D (6 bases). Deletions cut 2 bases from V and 7 bases from J, with 15 bases between. The CDR3 runs 14 residues. Per the germline V gene, CDR1 is GTSNPN and CDR2 is SVGIG (reference sequence). CDR3 bases: TGTGCCTGGAGTAGGACAGCCGGTCGGAACATTCAGTACTTC. Protein sequence: CAWSRTAGRNIQYF. Complete variable domain (other parts from reference TRBV30 and TRBJ2-4): SQTIHQWPATLVQPVGSPLSLECTVEGTSNPNLYWYRQAAGRGLQLLFYSVGIGQISSEVPQNLSASRPQDRQFILSSKKLLLSDSGFYLCAWSRTAGRNIQYFGAGTRLSVL.

V is TRBV4-3 and J is TRBJ2-7; 9 positions match TRBD2. The CDR3 length is 15 residues. Germline assignment: CDR1 LGHNA and CDR2 YSLEER. The junction had 2 bases not matched to a gene; V was cut back by 0 bases and J by 2 bases. For the CDR3, the DNA is TGCGCCAGCAGCCAAGATGGCGGGGGGGCCTACGAGCAGTACTTC. Translation gives CASSQDGGGAYEQYF.

This clone was recorded a few times. The rearrangement uses TRBV30 and TRBJ2-5; 9 nucleotides match TRBD2. CDR1 is GTSNPN and CDR2 is SVGIG in the germline V gene (reference sequence). This CDR3 has 14 amino acids. V was pared by 5 bases and J by 5 bases, with 9 bases of the junction left unmatched. The CDR3 sequence: CAWFGGGARETQYF. The CDR3 region has the DNA TGTGCCTGGTTTGGCGGGGGGGCTCGGGAGACCCAGTACTTC.

This rearrangement joins TRBV4-3 to TRBJ1-1; D call uncertain. Trimming removed 5 bases from V and 4 bases from J, with 14 bases in between. The germline CDR1 and CDR2 sequences are LGHNA and YSLEER. The CDR3 sequence is 14 residues long. Here the CDR3 DNA reads TGCGCCAGCAGCTACCTCGAGACTTCCACTGAAGCTTTCTTT. Its translation: CASSYLETSTEAFF.

This clone appeared a single time. This chain links TRBV28 with TRBJ1-1, with 7 bases lining up with TRBD1. Germline V gene lookup returns CDR1 MDHEN and CDR2 SYDVKM. The V gene end was trimmed by 1 base and the J gene end by 0 bases; junction bases not matched to a gene: 5. The CDR3 spans 16 residues. The CDR3 nucleotides read TGTGCCAGCAGTTTATTGCTGGGACAGATGAACACTGAAGCTTTCTTT. Protein sequence: CASSLLLGQMNTEAFF.

Comment on this clone: At one end, the junction sequence differs from germline, possibly due to a read error. The rearrangement links TRBV7-9 to TRBJ2-7, with D unresolved. The CDR3 runs 12 residues. Germline-derived CDR1 and CDR2 are SEHNR and FQNEAQ (reference sequence). In nucleotides, the CDR3 is TGTTCCAGCAGCGTTGCGCTCTACGAGCAGTACTTC. This encodes CSSSVALYEQYF.

The rearrangement links TRBV5-6 to TRBJ2-7; 8 nucleotides agree with TRBD2. CDR1 is SGHDT, CDR2 YYEEEE, per germline. The CDR3 is 13 residues long. V was pared by 2 bases and J by 9 bases, with 7 bases of the junction left unmatched. Written as DNA, the CDR3 is TGTGCCAGCAGCTTAGGGACTAGTATTGCGCAGTACTTC. This translates into CASSLGTSIAQYF.

This clone was recorded only once. The V gene is TRBV9, the J gene TRBJ1-2, with unresolved D. Germline V gene data show CDR1 as SGDLS and CDR2 as YYNGEE. The CDR3 is 12 residues long. The V end lost 2 bases, the J end lost 8 bases, and 10 bases lay between the germline ends. The CDR3 here is CASSVGERGYTF. For the CDR3, the DNA is TGTGCCAGCAGCGTGGGTGAGCGCGGCTACACCTTC.

The chain recombines TRBV7-9 with TRBJ1-1; D call uncertain. Germline lookup yields CDR1 SEHNR and CDR2 FQNEAQ (reference sequence). The CDR3 spans 14 residues. With 4 bases removed from V and 3 bases from J, the gap between germline ends came to 12 bases. CDR3 coding DNA: TGTGCCAGCAGCTGGGCTTCCTGGGACACTGAAGCTTTCTTT. Residues: CASSWASWDTEAFF.

The rearrangement uses TRBV6-5 and TRBJ1-5; the D is unclear. Germline V lookup: CDR1 MNHEY, CDR2 SVGAGI. This CDR3 has 16 amino acids. The V and J ends lost 2 bases and 4 bases respectively, with 15 bases between them. The CDR3 loop reads CASSYKRPIGNQPQHF. CDR3 sequence (DNA): TGTGCCAGCAGTTACAAGCGACCTATAGGAAATCAGCCCCAGCATTTT.

This clone was observed a single time. V is TRBV9 and J is TRBJ1-4, with D perhaps matching TRBD1 (5 bases). V shed 4 bases and J shed 8 bases, with 21 bases lying between them. This CDR3 region has 16 residues. Germline V gene data show CDR1 as SGDLS and CDR2 as YYNGEE. CDR3 region: CASSSVGGAQTEKLFF. The CDR3 DNA sequence: TGTGCCAGCAGCAGCGTAGGCGGGGCGCAGACCGAAAAACTGTTTTTT. The full variable domain, in which reference TRBV9 and TRBJ1-4 provide the parts outside the CDR3, is DSGVTQTPKHLITATGQRVTLRCSPRSGDLSVYWYQQSLDQGLQFLIQYYNGEERAKGNILERFSAQQFPDLHSELNLSSLELGDSALYFCASSSVGGAQTEKLFFGSGTQLSVL.

The chain is built from TRBV7-2 and TRBJ2-7, with 8 bases identical to TRBD2. Germline V lookup: CDR1 SGHTA, CDR2 FQGNSA. Trimming cost V 1 base and J 4 bases; bases outside gene matches: 6. CDR3 size: 15 residues. The CDR3, as DNA: TGTGCCAGCAGCTTAGGGGCTAGCGGGCCTTACGAGCAGTACTTC. Protein product: CASSLGASGPYEQYF.

The CDR3 reads CASSLVADFYGYTF. CDR3 bases: TGTGCCAGCAGCTTGGTGGCGGATTTCTATGGCTACACCTTC. V and J are TRBV5-8 and TRBJ1-2; D call uncertain. Trimming left V 0 bases short and J 4 bases short, with 10 bases between. The CDR3 runs 14 residues. Per germline, CDR1 SGHTS and CDR2 YDEGEE.

The chain links TRBV30 to TRBJ2-5, with D possibly TRBD2 on 5 matching bases. In germline, CDR1 is GTSNPN, CDR2 SVGIG (reference sequence). V lost 0 bases and J 5 bases, leaving 16 bases between the germline ends. This CDR3 is built from 15 residues. Here the CDR3 DNA reads TGTGCCTGGAGTGTACCGGGGAGCGGTTGGGAGACCCAGTACTTC. This gives the protein CAWSVPGSGWETQYF.

This chain links TRBV5-1 with TRBJ2-7, with 12 bases identical to TRBD2. The CDR3 totals 14 residues. Germline-derived CDR1 and CDR2 are SGHRS and YFSETQ. The J segment lost 6 bases and the V segment lost 0 bases, leaving 1 base of the junction unmatched. The CDR3 is CASSLELAGGEQYF. DNA for the CDR3: TGCGCCAGCAGCTTGGAACTAGCGGGGGGCGAGCAGTACTTC.

This rearrangement joins TRBV10-2 to TRBJ1-6, with 7 bases lining up with TRBD1. The CDR3 consists of 12 residues. Germline lookup yields CDR1 WSHSY and CDR2 SAAADI. After removal of 6 bases from V and 10 bases from J, the junction contained 3 bases not matched to a gene. CDR3 protein: CASSLQGSPLHF. CDR3 nucleotides: TGCGCCAGCAGCCTACAGGGGTCACCCCTCCACTTT.

The chain is built from TRBV27 and TRBJ2-1, with TRBD1 as a possible D gene (6 bases). CDR1 and CDR2 from the germline V gene are MNHEY and SMNVEV (reference sequence). The CDR3 is 15 amino acids. The V end was cut by 7 bases, the J end by 15 bases, with 28 bases between. CDR3 nucleotide sequence: TGTGCCAGCATGCACGATCCCCACGGGACAATTGGGGCGTTCTTC. Residues: CASMHDPHGTIGAFF.

This chain links TRBV7-2 with TRBJ1-2; TRBD1 might be the D (6 bases). The CDR3 consists of 14 residues. Germline V CDR1 and CDR2: SGHTA, FQGNSA. Trimming took off 5 bases at V and 6 bases at J, with 16 bases between the two ends. CDR3 region: CASSPVRGTDGYTF. Written as DNA, the CDR3 is TGTGCCAGCAGCCCGGTCAGGGGAACCGATGGCTACACCTTC.

The J gene is TRBJ2-1, the V gene TRBV27, with a weak D call TRBD1 (5 bases). Trimming took 5 bases from V and 2 from J, leaving 13 bases between them. This CDR3 region has 15 residues. The germline V gene has CDR1 MNHEY and CDR2 SMNVEV (reference sequence). The CDR3 sequence is CASSPGRLTYNEQFF. CDR3 DNA sequence: TGTGCCAGCAGTCCAGGGCGACTTACCTACAATGAGCAGTTCTTC.

The rearrangement uses TRBV5-5 and TRBJ2-7, with 10 bases aligning to TRBD2. CDR3 size: 15 residues. V dropped 1 base and J dropped 5; count of bases not matched to a gene: 6. Germline V CDR1 and CDR2: SGHKS, YYEKEE (reference sequence). The CDR3 DNA sequence: TGTGCCAGCAGCTTGCTCCAGCGGGAGGGCCACGAGCAGTACTTC. Its protein is CASSLLQREGHEQYF. The complete variable domain, with remaining parts taken from reference TRBV5-5 and TRBJ2-7, reads DAGVTQSPTHLIKTRGQQVTLRCSPISGHKSVSWYQQVLGQGPQFIFQYYEKEERGRGNFPDRFSARQFPNYSSELNVNALLLGDSALYLCASSLLQREGHEQYFGPGTRLTVT.

CDR3 residues: CASSEVERGQYF. CDR3 sequence (DNA): TGTGCCAGCAGTGAAGTAGAACGAGGCCAGTACTTC. This chain connects TRBV6-1 to TRBJ2-5; D unclear. The CDR3 contains 12 residues. Germline loops: CDR1 MNHNS, CDR2 SASEGT. V was trimmed by 1 base and J by 10 bases, leaving 10 bases between them.

The chain is built from TRBV5-8 and TRBJ2-7, with 13 bases aligning to TRBD2. Germline V gives CDR1 SGHTS, CDR2 YDEGEE. V lost 6 bases to trimming and J lost 0 bases; unmatched junction nucleotides: 12. The CDR3 is 18 amino acids. CDR3 in amino acids: CASTNDGLAGVFSYEQYF. The CDR3 DNA sequence: TGTGCCAGCACCAACGACGGACTAGCGGGAGTCTTCTCCTACGAGCAGTACTTC.

This clone was found a few times. This chain links TRBV19 with TRBJ2-3, with TRBD2 matching 14 bases. There are 15 residues in the CDR3. V lost 6 bases, J lost 3 bases, and 2 bases stayed unmatched. The germline V gene has CDR1 LNHDA and CDR2 SQIVND (reference sequence). CDR3 sequence (DNA): TGTGCCAGTAGAGGGACTAGCGGGGGAACAGATACGCAGTATTTT. Its protein is CASRGTSGGTDTQYF.

This sequence joins TRBV19 and TRBJ2-2, with D uncertain. V lost 6 bases, J lost 11 bases, and 10 bases lay in between. This CDR3 spans 11 amino acids. The V gene's germline CDR1 is LNHDA and CDR2 SQIVND (reference sequence). The CDR3 sequence is CASREIAELFF. Here the CDR3 DNA reads TGTGCCAGTAGAGAGATCGCAGAGCTGTTTTTT.